The 16 T cell receptor beta chains below come from one sample, sequenced in a study of blood T cell repertoires in COVID-19. TCRdb keeps only in-frame clones here, not all; method: immunoSEQ multiplex PCR. The data contain hundreds of thousands of clones, about 90% of them singletons. The sequenced sample was peripheral blood. The receptors come from a woman in her 70s with COVID-19, enrolled during active disease.

This sequence joins TRBV10-3 and TRBJ1-6; 9 nucleotides match TRBD1. V lost 7 bases to trimming and J lost 7 bases; unmatched junction nucleotides: 5. CDR3 size: 14 residues. Germline V gene lookup returns CDR1 ENHRY and CDR2 SYGVKD. CDR3 residues: CAITRDRENSPLHF. The CDR3 nucleotides are TGTGCCATCACAAGGGACAGGGAGAATTCACCCCTCCACTTT.

This chain connects TRBV19 to TRBJ2-5; perhaps TRBD2 as D (6 bases). Per the germline V gene, CDR1 is LNHDA and CDR2 is SQIVND (reference sequence). The CDR3 consists of 15 residues. V lost 6 bases and J 5 bases, leaving 19 bases between the germline ends. The CDR3 here is CASSPPRGMGETQYF. The DNA of the CDR3 is TGTGCCAGTAGCCCCCCCCGCGGGATGGGGGAGACCCAGTACTTC.

This rearrangement joins TRBV27 to TRBJ2-7, with 7 bases identical to TRBD2. The CDR3 extends over 16 amino acids. The V segment lost 5 bases and the J segment 5 bases; nucleotides outside the gene matches: 15. Per the germline V gene, CDR1 is MNHEY and CDR2 is SMNVEV (reference sequence). The CDR3 sequence is CASSPDSIGGRNEQYF. CDR3 nucleotides: TGTGCCAGCAGTCCCGATAGCATCGGCGGGAGAAACGAGCAGTACTTC.

The chain joins TRBV27 to TRBJ2-7; TRBD1 aligns across 9 bases. Germline V gene data show CDR1 as MNHEY and CDR2 as SMNVEV (reference sequence). This CDR3 is built from 17 residues. V lost 6 bases to trimming and J lost 4 bases; unmatched junction nucleotides: 16. The CDR3 here is CASSRTLLRDRVYEQYF. CDR3 bases: TGTGCCAGCAGCCGTACACTTCTCCGGGACAGGGTATACGAGCAGTACTTC.

The CDR3 coding sequence is TGTGCCAGCAGTGGGACTAGTGAGCAGTTCTTC. As protein: CASSGTSEQFF. The chain links TRBV2 to TRBJ2-1; 7 nucleotides agree with TRBD2. With V trimmed by 4 bases and J by 9 bases, 0 bases remained unmatched. Per the germline V gene, CDR1 is SNHLY and CDR2 is FYNNEI. The CDR3 has 11 amino acids.

This clone occurred a few times. The V gene is TRBV5-5, the J gene TRBJ2-3, with D unclear. CDR1 and CDR2 from the germline V gene are SGHKS and YYEKEE (reference sequence). V shed 0 bases and J shed 2 bases, with 7 bases lying between them. The CDR3 is 14 amino acids. CDR3 sequence reads: CASSLVHYTDTQYF. The CDR3 coding sequence is TGTGCCAGCAGCTTGGTTCACTACACAGATACGCAGTATTTT.

This sequence joins TRBV5-1 and TRBJ2-5; no firm D call. CDR1 and CDR2 from the germline V gene are SGHRS and YFSETQ. The CDR3 covers 12 residues. V lost 6 bases and J 4 bases, leaving 10 bases between the germline ends. CDR3 region: CASNPPGETQYF. In nucleotides, the CDR3 is TGCGCCAGCAACCCCCCGGGAGAGACCCAGTACTTC.

This clone was recorded only once. The chain combines TRBV19 with TRBJ1-5; D uncertain. Germline-derived CDR1 and CDR2 are LNHDA and SQIVND (reference sequence). This CDR3 has 12 amino acids. V lost 8 bases, J lost 7 bases, and 12 bases lay in between. The CDR3 coding sequence is TGTGCCAGTGGGGAGGGTCGCCAGCCCCAGCATTTT. Its translation: CASGEGRQPQHF.

The chain links TRBV14 to TRBJ1-2; D gene unclear. This CDR3 is built from 13 residues. Trimming stripped 6 bases from V and 3 bases from J, with 11 bases between. Germline V gene data show CDR1 as SGHDN and CDR2 as FVKESK. The CDR3 is CASRGSLDYGYTF. DNA for the CDR3: TGTGCCAGCAGGGGCAGCCTCGACTATGGCTACACCTTC.

This chain connects TRBV12-3 or TRBV12-4 to TRBJ2-2, with 8 bases identical to TRBD2. The CDR3 runs 13 residues. Unmatched junction bases numbered 5, after V lost 10 bases and J lost 4 bases. CDR3 region: CATREGITGELFF. The CDR3 DNA sequence: TGTGCCACCCGGGAGGGCATCACCGGGGAGCTGTTTTTT.

The rearrangement uses TRBV4-2 and TRBJ2-3; D perhaps matches TRBD2 (7 bases). The germline V gene has CDR1 LGHNA and CDR2 YNFKEQ. The V and J ends lost 0 bases and 4 bases respectively, with 20 bases between them. The CDR3 runs 18 residues. This CDR3 reads CASSQDLKTRGRADTQYF. The CDR3 DNA is TGTGCCAGCAGCCAAGATCTGAAGACTAGGGGGAGGGCAGATACGCAGTATTTT.

This clone has just one count. This chain joins TRBV19 and TRBJ1-5, with unresolved D. This CDR3 has 13 amino acids. Between the trimmed V and J ends, which lost 1 base and 7 bases, there was a span of 8 bases. Looked up from germline, CDR1 is LNHDA and CDR2 is SQIVND (reference sequence). As DNA, the CDR3 is TGTGCCAGTAGTATAGTGTGGCACCAGCCCCAGCATTTT. Translating gives CASSIVWHQPQHF.

The chain links TRBV30 to TRBJ2-6, with no clear D. Germline V gene lookup returns CDR1 GTSNPN and CDR2 SVGIG (reference sequence). Trimming removed 1 base from V and 2 bases from J, with 6 bases in between. The CDR3 consists of 14 residues. The CDR3 region has the DNA TGTGCCTGGAGTGGGGCAGCTGGGGCCAACGTCCTGACTTTC. This translates into CAWSGAAGANVLTF.

V usage is TRBV9 and J usage is TRBJ2-3; 9 positions agree with TRBD2. V lost 4 bases to trimming and J lost 2 bases; unmatched junction nucleotides: 5. The length of the CDR3 is 15 residues. Germline V gene data show CDR1 as SGDLS and CDR2 as YYNGEE. The CDR3 region is CASSKTSGSTDTQYF. The DNA for the CDR3 is TGTGCCAGCAGCAAGACTAGCGGCTCCACAGATACGCAGTATTTT.

This chain connects TRBV19 to TRBJ2-5; 10 bases are a match to TRBD2. Germline CDR1 LNHDA, CDR2 SQIVND (reference sequence). Trimming at V came to 4 bases and at J to 4 bases, leaving 3 bases not matched to a gene. This CDR3 has 14 amino acids. DNA of the CDR3: TGTGCCAGTAGTAAGCGGGAGGGTCGAGAGACCCAGTACTTC. Translated: CASSKREGRETQYF.

The gene calls are TRBV5-1 and TRBJ2-1; D may be TRBD2 (6 bases). The CDR3 runs to 15 residues. Looked up from germline, CDR1 is SGHRS and CDR2 is YFSETQ. The V gene lost 0 bases and the J gene lost 2 bases, with 9 bases spanning the gap. This CDR3 is CASSLGPGAYNEQFF. As DNA, the CDR3 is TGCGCCAGCAGCTTGGGTCCGGGAGCCTACAATGAGCAGTTCTTC. Looking up the rest from reference TRBV5-1 and TRBJ2-1 gives the full variable domain: KAGVTQTPRYLIKTRGQQVTLSCSPISGHRSVSWYQQTPGQGLQFLFEYFSETQRNKGNFPGRFSGRQFSNSRSEMNVSTLELGDSALYLCASSLGPGAYNEQFFGPGTRLTVL.